These 4 T cell receptor beta chains were all obtained from the same sample, sequenced in a study of blood T cell repertoires in COVID-19. Sequenced by immunoSEQ multiplex PCR; TCRdb stores in-frame clones only, minus some. The sample lists roughly 270,000 clones; roughly four fifths were seen once. Sequencing input: PBMCs or T cells enriched from blood (not recorded which). Every receptor here comes from a man aged 35 to 55 who had been exposed to COVID-19.

This chain uses TRBV5-1 with TRBJ2-1, with 7 bases aligning to TRBD2. The J segment lost 0 bases and the V segment lost 5 bases, leaving 5 bases of the junction unmatched. The germline V gene encodes CDR1 SGHRS and CDR2 YFSETQ. This CDR3 contains 15 residues. CDR3 loop: CASSARGSSYNEQFF. CDR3 bases: TGCGCCAGCAGTGCGCGGGGGAGCTCCTACAATGAGCAGTTCTTC.

This chain connects TRBV24-1 to TRBJ2-5; 8 bases map to TRBD1. CDR1 KGHDR and CDR2 SFDVKD come from the germline V gene. The CDR3 length is 13 residues. After removal of 4 bases from V and 7 bases from J, the junction contained 4 bases not matched to a gene. Here the CDR3 reads CATSETGVGTQYF. For the CDR3, the DNA is TGTGCCACCAGTGAGACAGGGGTGGGGACCCAGTACTTC.

This sequence joins TRBV6-5 and TRBJ1-5, with D tentatively TRBD1 (5 bases). Germline V gene sequence: CDR1 MNHEY, CDR2 SVGAGI. V was clipped by 6 bases and J by 5 bases, with 11 bases between them. This CDR3 comprises 13 residues. CDR3 loop: CASRFDRYQPQHF. CDR3 sequence (DNA): TGTGCCAGCAGATTTGACAGATATCAGCCCCAGCATTTT.

The chain employs TRBV6-2 or TRBV6-3 and TRBJ1-5; D remains unclear. This CDR3 contains 13 residues. The V end was cut by 1 base, the J end by 4 bases, with 5 bases between. Looked up from germline, CDR1 is MNHEY and CDR2 is SVGEGT. This CDR3 reads CASSYFSNQPQHF. The CDR3 bases are TGTGCCAGCAGTTACTTCTCTAATCAGCCCCAGCATTTT.